Given below is one TCR beta chain in context. Its antigen is unknown. CDR1 and CDR2 are drawn from the germline V gene (reference sequence): SSHAT, FNYEAQ. The CDR3 has 16 amino acids, counting the end cysteine and phenylalanine. There is no recorded DNA. This entry is derived from a study of T cells expressing NK-cell markers (dated by TCRdb to the early 2020s). Regarding the complete study: Three sorted T-cell subsets (CD3+CD56+NKG2C+, CD3+CD56+NKG2C- and CD3+CD56-NKG2C+) from under 10 donors had their TCR beta-chain repertoires profiled. Of the eight sequenced donors, seven were found to be HCMV-seropositive and one was found to be HCMV-seronegative. Randomly selected healthy volunteers, three men and five women, were used as the eight sequenced donors. Libraries were sequenced as 2 x 150 bp reads on Illumina HiSeq 2000/2500, MiSeq or NextSeq.

The full study reports these points: Those dominant clonotypes were again the most abundant among CD3+CD56-NKG2C+ cells in a few donors, at roughly 25-60.1%. Whether the expanded NKG2C-expressing T cell clones were specific for HCMV antigens remained unclear. In a handful of donors, the dominant CD3+CD56+NKG2C+ clonotypes were among the top 10 CD8+ clonotypes and accounted for about 1.0-7.5% of CD8+ T cells.

The listed sequencing device is Illumina HiSeq 2000. TCR beta cDNA libraries were made by 5'RACE template switching that added a universal primer site and unique molecular identifiers. cDNA synthesis was primed from the TCR beta constant segment, followed by two successive PCR amplification steps. Per the authors' processing: Reads were demultiplexed and grouped by UMI with MIGEC, and clonotypes were assembled and quantified with MiTCR. To remove erroneous sequences, TCR cDNA sequences were retained only when supported by two or more reads. The tcR package was used for downstream repertoire analysis, with clonotypes matched between fractions based on CDR3 nucleotide sequence plus V segment. VDJmatch was used to annotate antigen specificity against VDJdb, with one amino acid substitution in CDR3 allowed. After the reads were reprocessed by TCRdb, one entry was made per CDR3 protein sequence, with no DNA. These V and J calls rely on TCRdb rather than the paper's analysis. The sample has roughly 110,000 distinct CDR3 sequences on record. Of the sample, roughly 18% falls within the top ten clones.

HCMV serostatus was determined by detecting HCMV-specific IgG in serum with a commercial ELISA kit. Ficoll density gradient centrifugation was used to isolate peripheral blood mononuclear cells from blood. The chain is made from TRBV7-7 and TRBJ2-3; TCRdb's assignment of TRBD2 cannot be checked, as there is no DNA. The source of this sequence is a woman aged 18 to 75 in good health. Sequencing used blood T cells: a sorted CD56 or NKG2C T cell subset, CD4+ or CD8+ T cells, or bulk PBMC T cells (not recorded which). The CDR3 is CASSLGTASGSDTQYF.